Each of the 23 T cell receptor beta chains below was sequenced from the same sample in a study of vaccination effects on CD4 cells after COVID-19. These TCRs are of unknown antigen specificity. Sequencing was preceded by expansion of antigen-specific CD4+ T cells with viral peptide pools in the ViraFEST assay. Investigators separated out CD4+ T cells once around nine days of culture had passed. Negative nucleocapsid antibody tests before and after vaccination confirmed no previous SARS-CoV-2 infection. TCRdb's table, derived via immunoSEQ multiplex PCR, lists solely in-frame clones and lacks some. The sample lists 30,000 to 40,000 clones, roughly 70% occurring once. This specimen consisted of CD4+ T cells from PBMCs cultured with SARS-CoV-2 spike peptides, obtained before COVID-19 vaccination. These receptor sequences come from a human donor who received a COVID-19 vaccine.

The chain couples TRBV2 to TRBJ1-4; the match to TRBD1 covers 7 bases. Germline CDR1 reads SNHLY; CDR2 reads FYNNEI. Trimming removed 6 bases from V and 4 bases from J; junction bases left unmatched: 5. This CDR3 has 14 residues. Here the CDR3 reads CASRRGQNNEKLFF. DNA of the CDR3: TGTGCCAGCAGAAGGGGGCAGAATAATGAAAAACTGTTTTTT.

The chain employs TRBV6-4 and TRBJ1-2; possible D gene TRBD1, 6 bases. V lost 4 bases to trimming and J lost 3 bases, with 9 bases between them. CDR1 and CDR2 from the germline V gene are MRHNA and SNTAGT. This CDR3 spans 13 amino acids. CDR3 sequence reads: CASSGQDYYGYTF. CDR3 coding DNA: TGTGCCAGCAGTGGACAGGACTACTATGGCTACACCTTC.

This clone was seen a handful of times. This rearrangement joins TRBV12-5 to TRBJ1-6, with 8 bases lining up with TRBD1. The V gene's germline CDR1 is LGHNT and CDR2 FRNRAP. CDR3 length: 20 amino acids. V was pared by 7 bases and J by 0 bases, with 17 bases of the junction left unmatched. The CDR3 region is CASALLTRTGTFSYNSPLHF. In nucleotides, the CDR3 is TGTGCTAGTGCCTTACTTACAAGGACAGGGACGTTCTCCTATAATTCACCCCTCCACTTT.

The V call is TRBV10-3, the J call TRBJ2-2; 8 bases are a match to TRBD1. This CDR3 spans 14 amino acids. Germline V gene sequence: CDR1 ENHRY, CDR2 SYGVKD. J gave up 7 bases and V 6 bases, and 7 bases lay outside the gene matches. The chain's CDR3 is CAIRAQGASGELFF. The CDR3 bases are TGTGCCATCAGGGCTCAGGGGGCGAGCGGGGAGCTGTTTTTT.

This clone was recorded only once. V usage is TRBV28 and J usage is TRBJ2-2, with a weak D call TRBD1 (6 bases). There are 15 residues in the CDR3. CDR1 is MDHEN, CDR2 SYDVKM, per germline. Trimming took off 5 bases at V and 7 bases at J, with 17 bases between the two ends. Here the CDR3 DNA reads TGTGCCAGCAGTATCACAGACAGGCCCGTCGGGGAGCTGTTTTTT. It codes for CASSITDRPVGELFF.

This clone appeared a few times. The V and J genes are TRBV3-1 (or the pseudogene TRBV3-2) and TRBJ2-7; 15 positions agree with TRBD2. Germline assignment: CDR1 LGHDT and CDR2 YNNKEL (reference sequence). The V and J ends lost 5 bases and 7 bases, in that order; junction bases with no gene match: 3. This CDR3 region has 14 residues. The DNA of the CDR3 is TGTGCCAGCAGCGTCGGGACTAGCGGGAGGGAGCAGTACTTC. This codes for CASSVGTSGREQYF.

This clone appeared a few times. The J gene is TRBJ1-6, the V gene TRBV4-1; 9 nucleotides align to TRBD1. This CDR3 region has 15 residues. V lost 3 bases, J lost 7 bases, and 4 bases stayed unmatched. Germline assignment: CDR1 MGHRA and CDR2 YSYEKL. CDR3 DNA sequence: TGCGCCAGCAGCCACCGGGACAGGGAAAATTCACCCCTCCACTTT. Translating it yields CASSHRDRENSPLHF.

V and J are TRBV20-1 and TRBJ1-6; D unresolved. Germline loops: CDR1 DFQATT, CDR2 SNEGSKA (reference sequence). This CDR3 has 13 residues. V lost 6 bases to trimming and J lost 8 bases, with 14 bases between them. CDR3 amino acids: CSASWGEHSPLHF. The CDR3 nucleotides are TGCAGTGCCAGTTGGGGAGAGCATTCACCCCTCCACTTT.

The CDR3 sequence: CASSFNPNYGYTF. The CDR3 DNA reads as TGTGCCAGCAGTTTTAACCCAAACTATGGCTACACCTTC. V and J are TRBV28 and TRBJ1-2; D unclear. The length of the CDR3 is 13 residues. Germline V gives CDR1 MDHEN, CDR2 SYDVKM. The V gene lost 3 bases and the J gene lost 2 bases, with 7 bases spanning the gap.

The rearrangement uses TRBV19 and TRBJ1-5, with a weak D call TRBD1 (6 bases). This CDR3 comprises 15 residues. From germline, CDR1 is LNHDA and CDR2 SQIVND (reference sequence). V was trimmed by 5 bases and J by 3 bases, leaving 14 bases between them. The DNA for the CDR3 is TGTGCCAGTAGTTCTATGGACAGTTTCAATCAGCCCCAGCATTTT. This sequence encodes CASSSMDSFNQPQHF.

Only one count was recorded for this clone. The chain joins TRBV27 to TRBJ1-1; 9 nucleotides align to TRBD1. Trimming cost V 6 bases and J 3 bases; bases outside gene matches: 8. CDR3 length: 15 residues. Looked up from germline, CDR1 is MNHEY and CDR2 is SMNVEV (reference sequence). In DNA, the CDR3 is TGTGCCAGCAGCGACAGGGGGTCGAGGGACACTGAAGCTTTCTTT. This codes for CASSDRGSRDTEAFF.

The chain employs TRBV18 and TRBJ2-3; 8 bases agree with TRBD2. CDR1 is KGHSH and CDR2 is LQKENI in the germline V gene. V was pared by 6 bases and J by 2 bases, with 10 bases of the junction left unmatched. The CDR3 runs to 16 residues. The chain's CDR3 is CASSSGLAGITDTQYF. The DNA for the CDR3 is TGTGCCAGCTCGTCAGGACTAGCAGGGATCACAGATACGCAGTATTTT.

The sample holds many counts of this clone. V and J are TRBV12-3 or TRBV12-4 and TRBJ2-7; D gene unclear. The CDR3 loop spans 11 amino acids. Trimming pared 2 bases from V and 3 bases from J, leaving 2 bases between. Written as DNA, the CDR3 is TGTGCCAGCAGTTTACACTACGAGCAGTACTTC. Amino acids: CASSLHYEQYF.

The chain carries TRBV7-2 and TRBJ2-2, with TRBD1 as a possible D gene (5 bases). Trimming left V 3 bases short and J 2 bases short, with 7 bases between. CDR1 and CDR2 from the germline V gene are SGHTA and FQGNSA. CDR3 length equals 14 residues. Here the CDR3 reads CASSFRENTGELFF. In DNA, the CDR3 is TGTGCCAGCAGCTTCAGGGAAAACACCGGGGAGCTGTTTTTT.

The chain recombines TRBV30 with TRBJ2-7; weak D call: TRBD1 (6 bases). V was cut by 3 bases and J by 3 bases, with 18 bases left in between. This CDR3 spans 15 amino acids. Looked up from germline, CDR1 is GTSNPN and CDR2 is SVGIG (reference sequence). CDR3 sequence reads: CAWSGTWGRGYEQYF. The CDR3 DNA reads TGTGCCTGGAGCGGAACTTGGGGGCGAGGCTACGAGCAGTACTTC.

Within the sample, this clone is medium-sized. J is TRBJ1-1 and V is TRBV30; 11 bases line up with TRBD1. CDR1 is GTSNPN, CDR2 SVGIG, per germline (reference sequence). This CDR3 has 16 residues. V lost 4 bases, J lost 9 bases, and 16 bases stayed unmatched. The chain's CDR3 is CAWMTFPGQGVGKAFF. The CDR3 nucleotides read TGTGCCTGGATGACTTTCCCGGGACAGGGGGTGGGAAAAGCTTTCTTT.

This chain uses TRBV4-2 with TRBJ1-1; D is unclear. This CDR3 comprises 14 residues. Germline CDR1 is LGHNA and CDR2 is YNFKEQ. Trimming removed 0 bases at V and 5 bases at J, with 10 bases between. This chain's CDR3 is CASSQEARGTEAFF. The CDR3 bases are TGTGCCAGCAGCCAAGAAGCAAGAGGAACTGAAGCTTTCTTT.

Here the CDR3 DNA reads TGTGCCAGCAGTTACTCCGCTTCGGGAAACACCATATATTTT. As protein: CASSYSASGNTIYF. This chain connects TRBV6-2 or TRBV6-3 to TRBJ1-3; D uncertain. This CDR3 is built from 14 residues. V lost 0 bases and J 4 bases, leaving 7 bases between the germline ends. The V gene's germline CDR1 is MNHEY and CDR2 SVGEGT.

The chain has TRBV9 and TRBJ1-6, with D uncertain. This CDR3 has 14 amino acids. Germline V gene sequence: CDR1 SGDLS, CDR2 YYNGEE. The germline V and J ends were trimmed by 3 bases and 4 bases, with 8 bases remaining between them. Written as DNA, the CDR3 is TGTGCCAGCAGCGGGGGTGATTATAATTCACCCCTCCACTTT. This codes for CASSGGDYNSPLHF.

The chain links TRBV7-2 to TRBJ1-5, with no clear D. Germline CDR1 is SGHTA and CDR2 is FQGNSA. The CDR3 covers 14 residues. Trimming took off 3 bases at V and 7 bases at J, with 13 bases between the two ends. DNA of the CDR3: TGTGCCAGCAGCTTTAACGGGGAGTCACAGCCCCAGCATTTT. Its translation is CASSFNGESQPQHF.

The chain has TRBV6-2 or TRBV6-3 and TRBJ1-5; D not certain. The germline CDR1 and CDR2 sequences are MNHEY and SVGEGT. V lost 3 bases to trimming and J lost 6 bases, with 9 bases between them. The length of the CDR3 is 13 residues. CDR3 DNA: TGTGCCAGCAGTTATTCGGGAAGTCAGCCCCAGCATTTT. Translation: CASSYSGSQPQHF.

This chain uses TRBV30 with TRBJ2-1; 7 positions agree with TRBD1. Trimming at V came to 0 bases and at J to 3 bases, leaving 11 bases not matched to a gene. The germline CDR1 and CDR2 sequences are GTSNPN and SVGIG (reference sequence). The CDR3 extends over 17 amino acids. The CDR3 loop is CAWSVGLRQGNYNEQFF. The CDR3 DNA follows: TGTGCCTGGAGTGTAGGGCTCCGACAGGGCAACTACAATGAGCAGTTCTTC.

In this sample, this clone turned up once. In DNA form, the CDR3 reads TGTGCCAGCAGCCGGGGGGGTGCAGCTAATGAAAAACTGTTTTTT. This codes for CASSRGGAANEKLFF. The chain has TRBV7-2 and TRBJ1-4; tentatively, D is TRBD1 (5 bases). Looked up from germline, CDR1 is SGHTA and CDR2 is FQGNSA. This CDR3 spans 15 amino acids. V shed 5 bases and J shed 3 bases, with 13 bases lying between them.